This T cell receptor beta chain was identified during a study of blood T cell repertoires in COVID-19. Study as a whole: COVID-19 samples from acute and convalescent phases originated in the United States, Italy and Spain.

Germline CDR1 is MNHEY and CDR2 is SMNVEV (reference sequence). V lost 4 bases to trimming and J lost 14 bases, with 21 bases between them. The CDR3 totals 15 residues. As handled by the study authors: Nucleated cell counts were estimated from reference gene primer amplification. The protocol was immunoSEQ multiplex PCR, while the TCRdb copy is restricted to in-frame clones and leaves out a portion. That table supplies the V and J calls and clone size; D and trimming were determined from the DNA. The sample yields 75,000 to 95,000 clones, approximately 78% seen once. The sequenced sample was peripheral blood. V gene TRBV27 combines with J gene TRBJ1-6; tentatively, D is TRBD1 (5 bases). The source of this sequence is a human donor in a cohort sampled during active COVID-19. DNA of the CDR3: TGTGCCAGCAGTTACGGTCGAGAGCCCCTAGGGGCCCTCCACTTT. It yields the protein CASSYGREPLGALHF.